This T cell receptor (beta chain) was captured by sequencing in a study of read filtering for tumor transcriptome and immune sequencing. Study-wide results and limits: The sorted CD138-negative fraction was a mixed bone marrow immune population, not purified T cells. Single-read clonotypes: about 81.9% of IR-seq clonotypes (approximately 3.7% of reads), around three quarters of RNA-seq clonotypes (roughly 45% of reads). IR-seq captured clonotypes deeper and more reliably than RNA-seq.

Molecular barcoded adaptors covering alpha/delta and beta/gamma chains were used on 400 to 450 ng RNA. TCRdb reprocessed the reads via MiXCR and lists one record per CDR3 protein. The sample comprises 40,000 to 55,000 distinct CDR3 sequences, roughly 19% of which are singletons, and over 15% rests with the top ten. This CDR3 comprises 15 residues. On this clonotype itself: Its antigen is unidentified. A far larger clone is one nucleotide away, so this likely arose from a read error.

Material: a population of CD138-negative cells sorted from bone marrow. The J gene is TRBJ1-6, the V gene TRBV12-3 or TRBV12-4, with D possibly TRBD1 on 5 matching bases. The DNA end is a closer match to TRBJ1-1, so the J assignment may be wrong. The clonotype was recovered from a donor at least 40 years old with multiple myeloma. CDR3 sequence (DNA): TGTGCCAGCAATTTTACAGGAAAGGGGAAAACTGAAGCTTTCTTT. Its translation is CASNFTGKGKTEAFF.